These T cell receptor beta chains were read from a single sample in a study of T cells in Graves' hyperthyroidism and ophthalmopathy. One entry per CDR3 protein, called by TCRdb with MiXCR from the multiplex PCR reads. The sample has approximately 270,000 distinct CDR3 sequences, roughly 15% seen once. The specimen was blood. These receptors originate from a woman aged 40 to 50 with Graves' hyperthyroidism that later progressed to Graves' ophthalmopathy. The CDR3 runs from the conserved cysteine through the conserved F or W. Each record gives: V gene, CDR3 protein.

TRBV3-1,CASSHAGQSVTGGNTIYF
TRBV12-3/TRBV12-4,CASSLLAWYEQYF
TRBV6-1,CATTAGGFQETQYF
TRBV20-1,CSAERPPSGYEQYF
TRBV28,CASSQLRGLAGVLAKNIQYF
TRBV6-1,CASSPKMTYEQYF
TRBV6-1,CASSPFAGGHDNEQFF
TRBV11-3,CASSHRGEYTGELFF
TRBV30,CAWARTLNTEAFF
TRBV7-3,CASSLRGLGTDTQYF
TRBV28,CASSQILLAFAETQYF